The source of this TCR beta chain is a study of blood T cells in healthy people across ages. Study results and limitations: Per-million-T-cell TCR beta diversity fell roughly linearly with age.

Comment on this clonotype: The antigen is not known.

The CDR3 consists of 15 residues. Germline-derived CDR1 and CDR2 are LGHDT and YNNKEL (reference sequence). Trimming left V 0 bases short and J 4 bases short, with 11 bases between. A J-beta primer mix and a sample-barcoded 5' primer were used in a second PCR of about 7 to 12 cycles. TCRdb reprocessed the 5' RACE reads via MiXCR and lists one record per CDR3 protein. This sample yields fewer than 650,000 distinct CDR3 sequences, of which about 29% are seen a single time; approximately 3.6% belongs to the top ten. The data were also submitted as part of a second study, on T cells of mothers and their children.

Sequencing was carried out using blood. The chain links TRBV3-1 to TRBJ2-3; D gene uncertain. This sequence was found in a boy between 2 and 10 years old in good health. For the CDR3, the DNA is TGTGCCAGCAGCCAAGATCCATTCGGATCAGATACGCAGTATTTT. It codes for CASSQDPFGSDTQYF.